This entry is about one T cell receptor (beta chain). What this receptor recognizes is not known. This entry comes from a study of monozygotic twins with inflammatory bowel disease (dated by TCRdb to about 2019). The study in broad terms: The complete study included roughly 30 monozygotic twin pairs: 19 IBD-discordant Danish pairs and nine German pairs, of which four were IBD-concordant and five were IBD-discordant. Disease-associated traits were sought mainly through comparisons between IBD patients and their genetically identical healthy co-twins within discordant pairs. Each individual had, on average, about 151 000 unique TCRalpha sequences and 181 000 unique TCRbeta sequences available for analysis.

A 2.5 ml peripheral blood sample was drawn into PAXgene tubes per donor and stored at -80°C. Total RNA was isolated from whole blood with the PAXgene blood miRNA kit on an automated QIAcube, without T cell sorting. Peripheral blood from monozygotic twin pairs concordant or discordant for inflammatory bowel disease was subjected to deep TCRalpha and TCRbeta repertoire profiling with unique molecular barcoding. Smoking habits were recorded for all twin pairs, with individuals classified as current, former or never smokers. Points the paper makes about the study in general: No single strong signal or clonotype linked to IBD turned up in the results, so the idea that one exists was not supported. Compared with healthy twins, IBD patients shared fewer clonotypes with other individuals, and the difference was most pronounced in patients with signs of disease activity. Repertoire similarity did not differ between concordant and discordant twins, which could be due to limited statistical power. Because patients were on differing immunosuppressive treatments, the repertoires may have picked up extra background noise and inter-individual variability. Distinction between different T cell subtypes could not be achieved in the analysis. Measured by the inverse Simpson index, TCRbeta repertoire diversity was lower in IBD patients than in their healthy co-twins.

The library was produced with 5' RACE. The input for every TCR library was around 4,000 ng of total RNA. cDNA was synthesized with SMARTScribe reverse transcriptase in eight separate reactions per sample. During cDNA synthesis, template switching was used to introduce unique molecular identifiers that contained a 6-nucleotide sample barcode. TCRalpha and TCRbeta cDNA was amplified in two nested PCRs of about 17 and 10 cycles, and bead purification was carried out after each PCR. Before amplification, the cDNA was treated with uracil DNA-glycosylase and purified using the QIAquick PCR purification kit. In the second PCR, Illumina TruSeq-compatible adapters and sample-specific barcodes were added. TapeStation and Qubit were used to check library quality and concentration, and 5 to 6.5 ng of each library went into the pool. Sequencing of the pooled libraries was done on an Illumina HiSeq2500 single-index Rapid Run using custom sequencing primers and 2 x 100 bp reads. Processing in the source paper ran as follows. UMI-based consensus assembly with MiGEC version 1.2.6 was used to correct PCR and sequencing errors. V(D)J alignment, clonotype assembly and CDR3 extraction were performed with MiXCR version 2.1.1. Normalisation of gene usage, clonotype sharing and MAIT/NKT TCR abundance was achieved by analysing the top 1000, 10 000 and 20 000 clonotypes per sample. Diversity was computed as the inverse Simpson index with the vegan R package after downsampling to 27 000 UMIs. Paired Mann-Whitney U tests on discordant twin pairs were used, with Benjamini-Hochberg multiple-testing correction. The reads, reprocessed by TCRdb, yield one row per CDR3 protein sequence and no DNA. The V and J calls follow TCRdb's processing rather than the paper's. This sample's listing comprises around 410,000 distinct CDR3 sequences. The ten biggest clones cover 2% to 2.5% of the sample.

The cysteine opens and the phenylalanine closes a CDR3 of 15 amino acids. No DNA is given. According to the germline V gene (reference sequence), CDR1 reads SGHKS and CDR2 reads YYEKEE. The source material was blood. The source is a human donor with ulcerative colitis or Crohn's disease, or a healthy co-twin of an affected twin (not recorded which). Rearrangement joined TRBV5-5 to TRBJ2-4; the D gene TCRdb calls, TRBD1, cannot be checked with no DNA. This receptor has the CDR3 CASVGQGSKTNIQYF.